The clone carrying this T cell receptor beta chain was observed a single time. The authors reverse transcribed roughly 0.45 to 1 ug RNA with random hexamers. TCRdb called the immunoSEQ multiplex PCR reads again in MiXCR, with one record for every CDR3 protein. The sample has 200,000 or so distinct CDR3 sequences; about 94% are singletons. The source of the sample is a study of CD8 T cells in Susac syndrome. Trimming pared 4 bases from V and 6 bases from J, leaving 15 bases between. CDR1 SGHDN and CDR2 FVKESK come from the germline V gene. The CDR3 is 14 residues long. The chain uses TRBV14 and TRBJ1-1; tentatively, D is TRBD1 (6 bases). The sequenced sample consisted of CD4+ T cells from PBMCs. This TCR was sampled from a human donor with Susac syndrome. This CDR3 is CASSLGGGAPEAFF. CDR3 nucleotides: TGTGCCAGCAGCCTTGGTGGGGGGGCCCCTGAAGCTTTCTTT.